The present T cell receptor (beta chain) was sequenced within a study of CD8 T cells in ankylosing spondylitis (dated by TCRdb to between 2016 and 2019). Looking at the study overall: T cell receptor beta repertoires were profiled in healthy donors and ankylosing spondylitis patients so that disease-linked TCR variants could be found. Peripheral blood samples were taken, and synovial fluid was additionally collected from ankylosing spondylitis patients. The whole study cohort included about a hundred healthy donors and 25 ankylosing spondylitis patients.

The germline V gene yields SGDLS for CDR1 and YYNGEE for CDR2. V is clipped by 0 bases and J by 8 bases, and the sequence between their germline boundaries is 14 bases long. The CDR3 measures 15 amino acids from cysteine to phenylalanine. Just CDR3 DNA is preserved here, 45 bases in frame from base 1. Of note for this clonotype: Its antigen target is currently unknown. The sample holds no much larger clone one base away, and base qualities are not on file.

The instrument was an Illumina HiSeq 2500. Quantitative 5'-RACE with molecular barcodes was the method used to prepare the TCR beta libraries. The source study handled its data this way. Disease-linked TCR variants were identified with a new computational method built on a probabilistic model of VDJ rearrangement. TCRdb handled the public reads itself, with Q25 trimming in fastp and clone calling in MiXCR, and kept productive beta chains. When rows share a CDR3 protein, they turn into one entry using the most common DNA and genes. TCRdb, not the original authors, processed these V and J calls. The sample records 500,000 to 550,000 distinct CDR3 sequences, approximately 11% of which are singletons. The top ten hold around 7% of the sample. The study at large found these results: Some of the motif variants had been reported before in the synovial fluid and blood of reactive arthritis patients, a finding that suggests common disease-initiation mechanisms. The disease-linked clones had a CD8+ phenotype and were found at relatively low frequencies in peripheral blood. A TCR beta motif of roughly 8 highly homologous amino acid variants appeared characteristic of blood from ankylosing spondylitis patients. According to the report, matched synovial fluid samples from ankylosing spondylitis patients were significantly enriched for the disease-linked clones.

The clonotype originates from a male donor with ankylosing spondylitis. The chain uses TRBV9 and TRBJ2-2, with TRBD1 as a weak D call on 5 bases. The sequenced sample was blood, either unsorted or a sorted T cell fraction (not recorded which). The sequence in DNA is TGTGCCAGCAGCGTAGAAAGGGGCCTTCTGGGGGAGCTGTTTTTT. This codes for CASSVERGLLGELFF.